This T cell receptor (beta chain) was sequenced for a study of T-cell memory formation after mild COVID-19. Each CDR3 protein gets one entry after TCRdb re-called the 5' RACE reads with MiXCR. The data contain 100,000 to 130,000 distinct CDR3 sequences, over 15% of them seen just once; the ten biggest clones take up about 6%. General study points: CD4+ contracting clones were found mainly in CM and EM, and CD8+ ones in EMRA. Specificity for SARS-CoV-2 was not confirmed among the second-wave clones peaking on day 37. Clones shrinking between day 15 and 85 showed a balanced CD4/CD8 split, and those that grew later tilted toward CD4+.

Germline V gene sequence: CDR1 SGHRS, CDR2 YFSETQ. Trimming removed 2 bases from V and 9 bases from J; junction bases left unmatched: 3. This CDR3 spans 12 amino acids. Notes on this clonotype: Its antigen remains unknown.

The clonotype comes from a man younger than 30 who had mild COVID-19 (a few samples of this study predate the infection). Cell type and time point are not known. The source material was PBMCs or a T cell subset sorted from them (not recorded which). The gene calls are TRBV5-1 and TRBJ1-2, with TRBD1 matching 8 bases. The CDR3 loop reads CASSFGQGSYTF. CDR3 nucleotide sequence: TGCGCCAGCAGCTTCGGACAGGGAAGCTACACCTTC.